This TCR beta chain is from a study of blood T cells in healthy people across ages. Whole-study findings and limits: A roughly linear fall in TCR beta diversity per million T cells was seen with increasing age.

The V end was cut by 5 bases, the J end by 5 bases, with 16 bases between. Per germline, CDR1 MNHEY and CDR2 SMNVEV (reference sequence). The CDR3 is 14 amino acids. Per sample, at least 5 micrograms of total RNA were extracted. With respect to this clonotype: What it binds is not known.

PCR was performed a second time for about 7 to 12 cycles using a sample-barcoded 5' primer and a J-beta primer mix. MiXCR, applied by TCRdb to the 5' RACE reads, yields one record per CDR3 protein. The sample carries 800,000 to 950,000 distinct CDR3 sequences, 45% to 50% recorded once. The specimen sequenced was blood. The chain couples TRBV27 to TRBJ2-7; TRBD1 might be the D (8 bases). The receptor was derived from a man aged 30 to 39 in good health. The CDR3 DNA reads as TGTGCCAGCAGTCCGGACAGGGAGGGAGACGAGCAGTACTTC. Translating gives CASSPDREGDEQYF.